These T cell receptor beta chains were read from a single sample in a study of blood T cells in healthy people across ages. TCRdb re-called the 5' RACE reads with MiXCR, one entry per CDR3 protein. The sample shows fewer than 2,000,000 distinct CDR3 sequences, approximately 40% of them seen only once. The sequencing sample was made of blood. The receptors here all came from a human donor in good health. CDR3s include the opening cysteine and the closing phenylalanine or tryptophan. A D gene is named only where the DNA matches it firmly. Clone size is given for some rows only: seen once, a few or many times, or a class if the clone is expanded.

CASTRTGTRYLYEQYF,TGTGCCAGCACCCGCACAGGTACCCGATACCTCTACGAGCAGTACTTC,TRBV7-9,-,TRBJ2-7,-
CASRQGLSWGEQFF,TGTGCCAGCAGGCAGGGCCTATCGTGGGGTGAGCAGTTCTTC,TRBV27,few,TRBJ2-1,-
CASRSDLNYGYTF,TGTGCCAGCAGGTCGGACCTTAACTATGGCTACACCTTC,TRBV6-2/TRBV6-3,-,TRBJ1-2,-
CASSSFWGNSGLGYNEQFF,TGTGCCAGCAGCTCTTTTTGGGGAAATAGCGGCCTTGGGTACAATGAGCAGTTCTTC,TRBV5-6,-,TRBJ2-1,-
CASSEEFGGQQFF,TGTGCCAGCAGCGAAGAGTTCGGGGGGCAGCAGTTCTTC,TRBV7-2,many,TRBJ2-1,-
CSASGTNRGYNEQFF,TGCAGTGCTAGTGGGACTAACCGAGGGTACAATGAGCAGTTCTTC,TRBV20-1,-,TRBJ2-1,TRBD2
CASSLGQGRGGDTQYF,TGCGCCAGCAGCTTGGGACAGGGCAGGGGGGGAGATACGCAGTATTTT,TRBV5-1,-,TRBJ2-3,-
CASSQEVIQGEGEQYF,TGTGCCAGCAGCCAAGAGGTGATACAGGGAGAGGGCGAGCAGTACTTC,TRBV3-1,-,TRBJ2-7,-
CAGSDSGGSYNEQYF,TGTGCCGGCAGTGACTCGGGGGGCTCCTACAATGAGCAGTACTTC,TRBV6-4,-,TRBJ2-7,-
CASSPGTSSTDTQYF,TGTGCCAGCAGCCCCGGGACATCGAGCACAGATACGCAGTATTTT,TRBV12-3/TRBV12-4,many,TRBJ2-3,-
CASSLREGGRINEQFF,TGTGCCAGCAGCTTAAGAGAGGGGGGCCGAATAAATGAGCAGTTCTTC,TRBV11-2,few,TRBJ2-1,-
CASSQNRGADTQYF,TGTGCCAGCAGTCAAAACAGGGGCGCAGATACGCAGTATTTT,TRBV7-3,many,TRBJ2-3,TRBD1
CASSIRDRITIYGYTF,TGTGCCAGCAGCATCCGGGACAGGATCACGATCTATGGCTACACCTTC,TRBV21-1,-,TRBJ1-2,-
CASSFGTGVFEQYF,TGCGCCAGCAGCTTCGGGACAGGGGTGTTCGAGCAGTACTTC,TRBV5-1,few,TRBJ2-7,TRBD1
CASSDLAGVAYEQYF,TGTGCCAGCAGTGACCTAGCGGGGGTGGCCTACGAGCAGTACTTC,TRBV6-5,few,TRBJ2-7,TRBD2
CSARVRRTPSYEQYF,TGCAGTGCTAGAGTGAGGCGGACACCCTCCTACGAGCAGTACTTC,TRBV20-1,-,TRBJ2-7,-
CSARDHGGSDGYTF,TGCAGTGCTAGAGATCACGGGGGGTCGGATGGCTACACCTTC,TRBV20-1,-,TRBJ1-2,-
CASRFGTKNNEQFF,TGTGCCAGTCGGTTCGGGACAAAGAACAATGAGCAGTTCTTC,TRBV2,-,TRBJ2-1,-
CASSYSVGSHEQYF,TGTGCCAGCAGTTACTCGGTAGGATCTCACGAGCAGTACTTC,TRBV6-5,-,TRBJ2-7,-
CASSSSPVTEAFF,TGTGCCAGCAGCTCCTCCCCAGTCACTGAAGCTTTCTTT,TRBV3-1,-,TRBJ1-1,-
CSLGGGHHTDTQYF,TGCAGTCTCGGAGGGGGGCACCACACAGATACGCAGTATTTT,TRBV20-1,-,TRBJ2-3,-
CATRGEGETQYF,TGTGCCACCCGCGGGGAGGGAGAGACCCAGTACTTC,TRBV24-1,-,TRBJ2-5,TRBD2
CASSLAMGGPSTDTQYF,TGTGCCAGCAGCTTAGCGATGGGGGGCCCCAGCACAGATACGCAGTATTTT,TRBV7-2,-,TRBJ2-3,-
CASSVTSGERDTQYF,TGTGCCAGCAGCGTTACTAGCGGGGAGAGGGATACGCAGTATTTT,TRBV9,few,TRBJ2-3,TRBD2
CASSLSWRGGDEQFF,TGTGCCAGCAGCTTATCCTGGCGGGGGGGCGACGAGCAGTTCTTC,TRBV7-2,few,TRBJ2-1,TRBD2
CSVEVASGGDYEQYF,TGCAGCGTTGAAGTCGCTAGCGGGGGGGACTACGAGCAGTACTTC,TRBV29-1,-,TRBJ2-7,TRBD2
CASSPEFTRETQYF,TGTGCCAGCTCACCGGAATTTACCCGGGAGACCCAGTACTTC,TRBV18,-,TRBJ2-5,-
CASKPGQAADTQYF,TGTGCCAGCAAACCGGGACAGGCAGCAGATACGCAGTATTTT,TRBV12-3/TRBV12-4,-,TRBJ2-3,TRBD1
CASSTGNSQGTSQETQYF,TGCGCCAGCAGCACGGGAAACAGTCAGGGGACCTCCCAAGAGACCCAGTACTTC,TRBV5-1,-,TRBJ2-5,-
CATSRLGRVVEDTQYF,TGTGCCACCAGCAGGCTGGGACGGGTAGTGGAAGATACGCAGTATTTT,TRBV15,few,TRBJ2-3,-
CASSPLTGTGREQYF,TGTGCCAGCAGTCCCCTGACCGGGACAGGGAGAGAGCAGTACTTC,TRBV28,-,TRBJ2-7,TRBD1
CASSLAGGINEQFF,TGTGCCAGCAGCTTAGCGGGGGGGATCAATGAGCAGTTCTTC,TRBV7-2,-,TRBJ2-1,TRBD2
CSVEDPPGLKFGLCYGYTF,TGCAGCGTTGAAGATCCCCCGGGACTCAAATTCGGGCTATGTTATGGCTACACCTTC,TRBV29-1,-,TRBJ1-2,-
CATSRDLQAAAAFF,TGTGCCACCAGCAGAGATCTTCAGGCAGCTGCAGCTTTCTTT,TRBV15,-,TRBJ1-1,-
CAITRGGSQSSYNEQFF,TGTGCCATCACCCGTGGCGGGAGCCAGAGCTCCTACAATGAGCAGTTCTTC,TRBV10-3,-,TRBJ2-1,TRBD2
CSVDWQAQETQYF,TGCAGCGTTGATTGGCAGGCCCAAGAGACCCAGTACTTC,TRBV29-1,-,TRBJ2-5,-
CSAGLRGPEDEAFF,TGCAGTGCTGGGTTAAGGGGGCCGGAAGATGAAGCTTTCTTT,TRBV20-1,-,TRBJ1-1,TRBD1
CASSQVVSSYEQYF,TGCGCCAGCAGCCAAGTCGTGTCGAGTTACGAGCAGTACTTC,TRBV4-3,many,TRBJ2-7,-
CSASIAGEETQYF,TGCAGTGCTAGTATAGCGGGGGAAGAGACCCAGTACTTC,TRBV20-1,many,TRBJ2-5,TRBD2
CSAPLPPLAGASNEQFF,TGCAGTGCTCCCCTCCCTCCACTAGCGGGGGCCAGCAATGAGCAGTTCTTC,TRBV20-1,-,TRBJ2-1,TRBD2
CASSLLLAGVDEQFF,TGTGCCAGCAGTTTGTTACTAGCGGGGGTGGATGAGCAGTTCTTC,TRBV28,-,TRBJ2-1,TRBD2
CSARAHRPYYEQYF,TGCAGTGCTAGAGCACACAGGCCCTACTACGAGCAGTACTTC,TRBV20-1,-,TRBJ2-7,-
CASSSAPGRTYEQYF,TGTGCCAGCAGCTCGGCCCCAGGCAGAACTTACGAGCAGTACTTC,TRBV11-1,few,TRBJ2-7,-
CSGSGHNEQFF,TGCAGCGGGAGCGGACACAATGAGCAGTTCTTC,TRBV29-1,-,TRBJ2-1,-
CASSFGALAKNIQYF,TGTGCCAGCAGCTTTGGGGCATTAGCCAAAAACATTCAGTACTTC,TRBV7-2,-,TRBJ2-4,-
CSVDPAAPGTQYF,TGCAGCGTTGATCCAGCGGCCCCAGGGACCCAGTACTTC,TRBV29-1,-,TRBJ2-5,-
CASSVPSLSATF,TGTGCCAGCAGCGTACCCTCACTCTCGGCCACCTTC,TRBV9,-,TRBJ1-2,-
CATSREKGSTDTQYF,TGTGCCACCAGCAGAGAAAAGGGGAGCACAGATACGCAGTATTTT,TRBV15,-,TRBJ2-3,-
CSALLLGSGVLHEQYF,TGCAGCGCCCTTCTATTAGGTAGCGGGGTTCTTCACGAGCAGTACTTC,TRBV29-1,-,TRBJ2-7,TRBD2
CSARDSGKLDTQYF,TGCAGTGCTAGAGATAGCGGGAAGTTAGATACGCAGTATTTT,TRBV20-1,many,TRBJ2-3,TRBD2
CASSPRDRANYGYTF,TGCGCCAGCAGCCCCCGGGACAGAGCTAACTATGGCTACACCTTC,TRBV4-1,-,TRBJ1-2,TRBD1
CASSLHGNSPLHF,TGTGCCAGCAGTCTCCACGGGAATTCACCCCTCCACTTT,TRBV6-2/TRBV6-3,-,TRBJ1-6,-
CASSHSGGEQYF,TGTGCCAGCAGCCACTCAGGGGGCGAGCAGTACTTC,TRBV3-1,few,TRBJ2-7,TRBD1